This passage covers 10 T cell receptor beta chains from one sample sequenced in a study of cytomegalovirus exposure and HLA in healthy donors. Clones were sequenced by immunoSEQ multiplex PCR, and TCRdb holds only the in-frame ones, with some missing. The sample comprises some 250,000 clones, 90% of which are singletons, and 0.35% to 0.4% rests with the top ten. Sample: PBMCs. The receptor set was obtained from a woman between 18 and 29 years old in good health and CMV-seronegative.

The chain links TRBV25-1 to TRBJ2-2; 7 bases match TRBD1. Trimming took 7 bases from V and 6 from J; bases not matched to a gene: 5. Germline-derived CDR1 and CDR2 are MGHDK and SYGVNS. The CDR3 contains 13 residues. The CDR3 coding sequence is TGTGCCAGCACGACAGGGCCGGCCGGGGAGCTGTTTTTT. It codes for CASTTGPAGELFF.

This clone was seen more than once but under ten times. V usage is TRBV6-4 and J usage is TRBJ1-1; D may be TRBD1 (6 bases). Trimming removed 6 bases from V and 1 base from J, with 12 bases in between. Germline V gene data show CDR1 as MRHNA and CDR2 as SNTAGT. The CDR3 runs to 14 residues. The CDR3 DNA reads as TGTGCCAGCAGAGCGGGGGGCGAGAACACTGAAGCTTTCTTT. Protein product: CASRAGGENTEAFF.

This chain joins TRBV2 and TRBJ2-4; weak D call: TRBD2 (6 bases). This CDR3 comprises 13 residues. The germline CDR1 and CDR2 sequences are SNHLY and FYNNEI. The ends were cut back, 6 bases at V and 11 bases at J, with 17 bases in the middle. CDR3 sequence reads: CASRLTPGELQYF. The CDR3 DNA is TGTGCCAGCAGGCTCACGCCGGGAGAACTTCAGTACTTC.

The chain links TRBV7-9 to TRBJ2-6; D unclear. Germline CDR1 SEHNR, CDR2 FQNEAQ (reference sequence). The length of the CDR3 is 15 residues. V dropped 0 bases and J dropped 3 bases, with 6 bases sitting between them. The DNA of the CDR3 is TGTGCCAGCAGCTTAGCCAATTTTGGGGCCAACGTCCTGACTTTC. This encodes CASSLANFGANVLTF. Full variable domain (outside the CDR3, taken from reference TRBV7-9 and TRBJ2-6): DTGVSQNPRHKITKRGQNVTFRCDPISEHNRLYWYRQTLGQGPEFLTYFQNEAQLEKSRLLSDRFSAERPKGSFSTLEIQRTEQGDSAMYLCASSLANFGANVLTFGAGSRLTVL.

This chain connects TRBV7-9 to TRBJ1-2; 8 bases align to TRBD1. V lost 4 bases to trimming and J lost 9 bases; unmatched junction nucleotides: 16. CDR3 length equals 16 residues. Germline lookup yields CDR1 SEHNR and CDR2 FQNEAQ (reference sequence). In nucleotides, the CDR3 is TGTGCCAGCAGCTCAAATCCGGGACAGGCGAAGGTGAGCTACACCTTC. Protein sequence: CASSSNPGQAKVSYTF.

The chain recombines TRBV27 with TRBJ2-1; TRBD1 aligns across 9 bases. The CDR3 totals 15 residues. Germline CDR1 reads MNHEY; CDR2 reads SMNVEV (reference sequence). V gave up 2 bases and J gave up 7 bases; unmatched junction bases: 6. The CDR3 coding sequence is TGTGCCAGCAGTTTAGGTGGGACAGGGATAAATGAGCAGTTCTTC. Protein sequence: CASSLGGTGINEQFF.

In DNA, the CDR3 is TGTGCCAGCAGGCCGGGACAGGCCTACGAGCAGTACTTC. Amino acids: CASRPGQAYEQYF. The J gene is TRBJ2-7, the V gene TRBV7-9; 8 bases match TRBD1. The ends lost 6 bases at V and 2 bases at J; junction bases unmatched: 3. Germline CDR1 and CDR2: SEHNR and FQNEAQ (reference sequence). The CDR3 covers 13 residues.

The rearrangement uses TRBV5-1 and TRBJ1-2, with a possible D match to TRBD1 (6 bases). The germline CDR1 and CDR2 sequences are SGHRS and YFSETQ. The length of the CDR3 is 17 residues. V shed 4 bases and J shed 3 bases, with 22 bases lying between them. The chain's CDR3 is CASSPLSVVKGDYGYTF. In DNA, the CDR3 is TGCGCCAGCAGCCCCCTAAGTGTAGTGAAGGGGGACTATGGCTACACCTTC.

This chain links TRBV7-2 with TRBJ2-6; the D gene is possibly TRBD1 (6 bases). V was shortened by 3 bases and J by 2 bases, with 11 bases between the two germline ends. The CDR3 runs 16 residues. Germline V gives CDR1 SGHTA, CDR2 FQGNSA. The CDR3 sequence is CASSFTGIPGANVLTF. The CDR3 DNA follows: TGTGCCAGCAGCTTTACAGGGATCCCTGGGGCCAACGTCCTGACTTTC.

The chain carries TRBV28 and TRBJ2-5; TRBD1 might be the D (5 bases). The CDR3 consists of 14 residues. Germline V CDR1 and CDR2: MDHEN, SYDVKM. The V end was cut by 7 bases, the J end by 4 bases, with 16 bases between. The CDR3 DNA is TGTGCCAGCACCGGACACCCGGAGAGAGAGACCCAGTACTTC. Translated: CASTGHPERETQYF.